Reported below is one T cell receptor (beta chain). Its target is not known. In the PCR, 60 Vbeta and 13 Jbeta primers were used. The table came from immunoSEQ multiplex PCR; TCRdb's copy has only in-frame clones and leaves some out. Here the sample spans 100,000 to 150,000 clones, less than 80% being singletons. This sample was included in a study of cytomegalovirus exposure and HLA in healthy donors. Overall study results and limits: CMV serostatus was the only recorded immune exposure for donors.

The V end was cut by 0 bases, the J end by 4 bases, with 9 bases between. The V gene's germline CDR1 is MGHRA and CDR2 YSYEKL. CDR3 length: 14 residues. The chain uses TRBV4-1 and TRBJ1-2; the D is unclear. The sequence was collected from a man aged 40-49 years in good health and CMV-seropositive. The sequenced material came from PBMCs. In nucleotides, the CDR3 is TGCGCCAGCAGCCAAGATGACAAGATCTATGGCTACACCTTC. As protein: CASSQDDKIYGYTF.